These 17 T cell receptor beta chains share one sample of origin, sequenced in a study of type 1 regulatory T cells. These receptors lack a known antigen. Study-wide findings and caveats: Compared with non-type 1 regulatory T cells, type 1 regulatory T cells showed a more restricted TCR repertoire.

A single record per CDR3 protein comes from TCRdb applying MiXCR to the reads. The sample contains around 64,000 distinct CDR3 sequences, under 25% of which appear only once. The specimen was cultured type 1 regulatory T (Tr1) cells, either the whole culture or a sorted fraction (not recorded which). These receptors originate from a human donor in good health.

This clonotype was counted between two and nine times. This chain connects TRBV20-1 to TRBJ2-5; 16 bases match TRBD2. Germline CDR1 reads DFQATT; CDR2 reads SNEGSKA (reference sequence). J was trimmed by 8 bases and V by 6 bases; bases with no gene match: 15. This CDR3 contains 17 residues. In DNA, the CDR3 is TGCAGTGCCGAAAGGGGACTAGCGGGAGGGCTCTGGGGAACCCAGTACTTC. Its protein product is CSAERGLAGGLWGTQYF.

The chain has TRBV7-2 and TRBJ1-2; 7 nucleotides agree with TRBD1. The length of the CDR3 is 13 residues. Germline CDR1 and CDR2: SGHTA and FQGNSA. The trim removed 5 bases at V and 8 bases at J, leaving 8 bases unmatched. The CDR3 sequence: CASSPDQGGGYTF. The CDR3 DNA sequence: TGTGCCAGCAGCCCCGATCAGGGGGGAGGCTACACCTTC.

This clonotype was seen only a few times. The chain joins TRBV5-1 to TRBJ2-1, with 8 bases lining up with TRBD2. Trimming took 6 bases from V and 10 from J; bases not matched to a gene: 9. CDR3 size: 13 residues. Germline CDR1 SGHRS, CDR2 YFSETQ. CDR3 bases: TGCGCCAGCAATAGCGGGAAAGGTTGGGAGCAGTTCTTC. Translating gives CASNSGKGWEQFF.

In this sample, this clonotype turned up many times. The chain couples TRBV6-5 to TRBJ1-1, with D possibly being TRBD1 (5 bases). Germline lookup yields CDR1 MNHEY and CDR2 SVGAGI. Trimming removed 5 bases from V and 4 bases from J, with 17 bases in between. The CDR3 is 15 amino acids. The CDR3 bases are TGTGCCAGCAGTCCCGTTGGGGCAGGGCCCACTGAAGCTTTCTTT. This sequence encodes CASSPVGAGPTEAFF.

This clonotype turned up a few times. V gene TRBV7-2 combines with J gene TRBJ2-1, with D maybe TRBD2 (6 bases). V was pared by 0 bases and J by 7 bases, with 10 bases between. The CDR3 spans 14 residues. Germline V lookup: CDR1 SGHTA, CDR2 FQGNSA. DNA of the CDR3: TGTGCCAGCAGCTTAGCGGTGGGACTTAATGAGCAGTTCTTC. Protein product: CASSLAVGLNEQFF.

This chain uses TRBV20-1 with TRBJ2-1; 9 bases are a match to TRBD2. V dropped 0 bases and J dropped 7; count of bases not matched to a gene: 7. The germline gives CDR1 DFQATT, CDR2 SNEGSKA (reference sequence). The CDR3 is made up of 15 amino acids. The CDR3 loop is CSARDPRLADNEQFF. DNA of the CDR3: TGCAGTGCTAGAGATCCCAGACTAGCGGATAATGAGCAGTTCTTC.

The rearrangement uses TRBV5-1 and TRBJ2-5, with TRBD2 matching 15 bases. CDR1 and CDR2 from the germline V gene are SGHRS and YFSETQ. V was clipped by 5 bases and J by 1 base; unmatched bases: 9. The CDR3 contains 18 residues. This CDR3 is CASRLGTSGRLPQETQYF. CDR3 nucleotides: TGCGCCAGCAGGCTGGGGACTAGCGGGAGGCTGCCCCAAGAGACCCAGTACTTC.

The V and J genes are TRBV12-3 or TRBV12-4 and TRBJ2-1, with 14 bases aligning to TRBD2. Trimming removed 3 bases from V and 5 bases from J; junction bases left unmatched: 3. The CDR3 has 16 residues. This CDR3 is CASSFGTSGGNNEQFF. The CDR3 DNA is TGTGCCAGCAGTTTTGGGACTAGCGGGGGAAACAATGAGCAGTTCTTC.

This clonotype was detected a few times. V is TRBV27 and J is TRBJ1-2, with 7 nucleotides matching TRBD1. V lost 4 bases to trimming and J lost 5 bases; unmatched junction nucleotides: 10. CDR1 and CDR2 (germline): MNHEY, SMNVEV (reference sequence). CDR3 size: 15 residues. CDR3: CASSSNRDSDYGYTF. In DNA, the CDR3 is TGTGCCAGCAGTTCAAACCGGGACAGTGATTATGGCTACACCTTC.

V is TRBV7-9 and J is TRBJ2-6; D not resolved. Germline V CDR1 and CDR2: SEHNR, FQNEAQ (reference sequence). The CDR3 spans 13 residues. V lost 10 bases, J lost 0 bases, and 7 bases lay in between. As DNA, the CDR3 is TGTGCCACAGAAGTCTCTGGGGCCAACGTCCTGACTTTC. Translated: CATEVSGANVLTF.

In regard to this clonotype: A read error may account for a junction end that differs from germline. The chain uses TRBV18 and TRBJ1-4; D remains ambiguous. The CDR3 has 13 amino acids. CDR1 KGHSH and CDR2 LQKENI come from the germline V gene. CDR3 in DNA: TGTGCCAGCTCACTAGGGCCTAACGAAAAACTGTTTTTT. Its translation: CASSLGPNEKLFF.

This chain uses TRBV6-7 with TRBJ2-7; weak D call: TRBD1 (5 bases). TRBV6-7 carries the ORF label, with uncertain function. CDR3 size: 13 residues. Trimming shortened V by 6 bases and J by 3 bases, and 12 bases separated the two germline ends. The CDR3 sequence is CASSDSLDYEQYF. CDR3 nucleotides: TGTGCCAGCAGCGACAGTCTTGACTACGAGCAGTACTTC.

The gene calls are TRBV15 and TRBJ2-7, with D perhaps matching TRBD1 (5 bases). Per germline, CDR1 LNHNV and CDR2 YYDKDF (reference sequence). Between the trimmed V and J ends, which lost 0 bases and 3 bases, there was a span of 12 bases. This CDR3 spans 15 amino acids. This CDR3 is CATSRDLQGFYEQYF. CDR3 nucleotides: TGTGCCACCAGCAGAGATCTCCAGGGTTTCTACGAGCAGTACTTC.

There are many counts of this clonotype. CDR3 sequence reads: CASSADRGGLYEQYF. The CDR3 bases are TGTGCCAGCAGTGCCGACAGGGGGGGGCTCTACGAGCAGTACTTC. This rearrangement joins TRBV2 to TRBJ2-7; 9 bases agree with TRBD1. J lost 3 bases, V lost 4 bases, and 7 bases had no gene match. Germline V gene data show CDR1 as SNHLY and CDR2 as FYNNEI. The CDR3 totals 15 residues.

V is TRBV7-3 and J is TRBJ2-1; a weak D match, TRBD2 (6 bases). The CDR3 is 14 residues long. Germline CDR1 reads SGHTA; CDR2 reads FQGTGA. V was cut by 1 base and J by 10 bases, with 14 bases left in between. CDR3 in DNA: TGTGCCAGCAGCTTAAATCGCGGGACGGGGGAGCAGTTCTTC. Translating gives CASSLNRGTGEQFF.

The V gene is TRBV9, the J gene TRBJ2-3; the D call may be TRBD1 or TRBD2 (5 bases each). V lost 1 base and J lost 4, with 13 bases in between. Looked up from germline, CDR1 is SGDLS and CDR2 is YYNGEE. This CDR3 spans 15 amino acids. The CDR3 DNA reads TGTGCCAGCAGCGTATCAGCACGAGGGGCAGATACGCAGTATTTT. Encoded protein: CASSVSARGADTQYF.

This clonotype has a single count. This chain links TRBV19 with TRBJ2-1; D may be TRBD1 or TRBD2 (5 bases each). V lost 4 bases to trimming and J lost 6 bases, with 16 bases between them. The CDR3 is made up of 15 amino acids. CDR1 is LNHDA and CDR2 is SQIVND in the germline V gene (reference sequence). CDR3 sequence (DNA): TGTGCCAGTAGTAGCTGGGACGGGCCTACCAATGAGCAGTTCTTC. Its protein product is CASSSWDGPTNEQFF.